A single sample is the source of the 12 T cell receptor beta chains below, sequenced in a study of cytomegalovirus exposure and HLA in healthy donors. Primers included in the PCR were 60 Vbeta and 13 Jbeta primers. Produced via immunoSEQ multiplex PCR; TCRdb's table is partial and in-frame only. The top ten clones hold about 2.5% of a sample with approximately 120,000 clones, 70% to 80% of them seen once. Specimen: PBMCs. All receptors derive from a female donor in good health and CMV-seronegative.

The chain couples TRBV6-6 to TRBJ1-5, with TRBD1 as a possible D gene (5 bases). Germline CDR1 reads MNHNY; CDR2 reads SVGAGI (reference sequence). The CDR3 covers 14 residues. V dropped 4 bases and J dropped 6 bases, with 13 bases sitting between them. In DNA, the CDR3 is TGTGCCAGCAGTTCCCCAGGGTTAAGTCAGCCCCAGCATTTT. This gives the protein CASSSPGLSQPQHF.

The gene calls are TRBV19 and TRBJ1-5; 11 nucleotides agree with TRBD1. Germline assignment: CDR1 LNHDA and CDR2 SQIVND (reference sequence). The CDR3 spans 16 residues. V was pared by 4 bases and J by 5 bases, with 7 bases of the junction left unmatched. The CDR3: CASSTLDRGRHQPQHF. Here the CDR3 DNA reads TGTGCCAGTAGTACCTTGGACAGGGGGCGTCATCAGCCCCAGCATTTT.

This rearrangement joins TRBV15 to TRBJ1-2, with D maybe TRBD1 (5 bases). V gave up 3 bases and J gave up 3 bases, with 11 bases separating them. Per germline, CDR1 LNHNV and CDR2 YYDKDF (reference sequence). The CDR3 sequence is 14 residues long. CDR3 region: CATSSSDSYYGYTF. The CDR3 DNA sequence: TGTGCCACCAGCAGTTCAGACAGCTACTATGGCTACACCTTC. Supplemented by reference TRBV15 and TRBJ1-2, the full variable domain reads DAMVIQNPRYQVTQFGKPVTLSCSQTLNHNVMYWYQQKSSQAPKLLFHYYDKDFNNEADTPDNFQSRRPNTSFCFLDIRSPGLGDTAMYLCATSSSDSYYGYTFGSGTRLTVV.

This rearrangement joins TRBV6-1 to TRBJ1-3; the match to TRBD1 covers 7 bases. The length of the CDR3 is 15 residues. Trimming at V came to 4 bases and at J to 0 bases, leaving 3 bases not matched to a gene. CDR1 MNHNS and CDR2 SASEGT come from the germline V gene. The DNA of the CDR3 is TGTGCCAGCAGTGCCAGACAGGGCTCTGGAAACACCATATATTTT. Translating it yields CASSARQGSGNTIYF.

The rearrangement uses TRBV5-6 and TRBJ2-5, with 11 bases fitting TRBD2. The CDR3 consists of 16 residues. Germline-derived CDR1 and CDR2 are SGHDT and YYEEEE. Trimming at V came to 0 bases and at J to 9 bases, leaving 10 bases not matched to a gene. The CDR3 here is CASSLGLAGGLEAQYF. DNA of the CDR3: TGTGCCAGCAGCTTGGGGCTAGCGGGGGGACTCGAGGCCCAGTACTTC.

CDR3 residues: CAWTSGGEQFF. In DNA, the CDR3 is TGTGCCTGGACTAGCGGGGGGGAGCAGTTCTTC. This chain joins TRBV30 and TRBJ2-1; TRBD2 agrees at 11 bases. The germline CDR1 and CDR2 sequences are GTSNPN and SVGIG (reference sequence). V shed 4 bases and J 10 bases; nucleotides not matched to a gene: 0. The CDR3 extends over 11 amino acids.

The V call is TRBV19, the J call TRBJ2-3; TRBD2 is a possible D gene (6 bases). CDR1 and CDR2 (germline): LNHDA, SQIVND (reference sequence). V dropped 3 bases and J dropped 6 bases, with 19 bases sitting between them. CDR3 length equals 16 residues. The CDR3 DNA is TGTGCCAGTAGTATCTCAGGTCTAGCGCTAGATGATACGCAGTATTTT. Protein sequence: CASSISGLALDDTQYF.

V usage is TRBV10-3 and J usage is TRBJ1-4, with a possible D match to TRBD1 (5 bases). The V gene lost 10 bases and the J gene lost 4 bases, with 16 bases spanning the gap. Germline CDR1 is ENHRY and CDR2 is SYGVKD. CDR3 length equals 14 residues. CDR3: CATKSLGDNEKLFF. CDR3 sequence (DNA): TGTGCCACAAAGTCCCTAGGGGATAATGAAAAACTGTTTTTT.

J is TRBJ2-1 and V is TRBV4-3, with D tentatively TRBD2 (5 bases). Germline V lookup: CDR1 LGHNA, CDR2 YSLEER. The CDR3 totals 14 residues. Trimming pared 1 base from V and 9 bases from J, leaving 13 bases between. The CDR3 region is CASSQGQRGSEQFF. In DNA, the CDR3 is TGCGCCAGCAGCCAAGGGCAACGGGGTAGTGAGCAGTTCTTC.

This clone showed up just a few times. This chain connects TRBV5-1 to TRBJ1-1; the match to TRBD1 covers 9 bases. This CDR3 has 17 amino acids. In germline, CDR1 is SGHRS, CDR2 YFSETQ. V was clipped by 1 base and J by 3 bases; unmatched bases: 10. Written as DNA, the CDR3 is TGCGCCAGCAGCTTGTCCACAGGGGGCCCGAGGGACACTGAAGCTTTCTTT. Its protein is CASSLSTGGPRDTEAFF.

The chain links TRBV29-1 to TRBJ1-2; perhaps TRBD1 as D (6 bases). The CDR3 is made up of 14 amino acids. V lost 6 bases and J lost 7, with 21 bases in between. Per germline, CDR1 SQVTM and CDR2 ANQGSEA. The CDR3 is CSVARQEAMAGYTF. CDR3 coding DNA: TGCAGCGTGGCGCGACAGGAGGCGATGGCTGGCTACACCTTC.

The rearrangement uses TRBV7-2 and TRBJ1-4, with unresolved D. The CDR3 totals 14 residues. Germline CDR1 is SGHTA and CDR2 is FQGNSA. Trimming removed 0 bases at V and 8 bases at J, with 10 bases between. The CDR3 nucleotides are TGTGCCAGCAGCTTAGCCGGGTTGGAAGAAAAACTGTTTTTT. Amino acids: CASSLAGLEEKLFF.